The entry below describes one T cell receptor beta chain. The entry originates in a study of a mutant IDH1 vaccine in newly diagnosed glioma. Sequencing used immunoSEQ multiplex PCR; TCRdb keeps in-frame clones, though not all of them. The sample contains some 56,000 clones, about nine tenths of which appear only once. The V and J ends lost 1 base and 10 bases respectively, with 14 bases between them. Germline values: CDR1 SGHTA, CDR2 FQGNSA. The CDR3 has 15 amino acids. Described time point: baseline, week 1 (first vaccination visit). The treatment: pre-vaccination baseline after standard-of-care therapy.

The source is a man aged 50-59 years with glioma. The chain is built from TRBV7-2 and TRBJ1-6; D call uncertain. This specimen consisted of PBMCs, obtained from a glioma patient treated with radiotherapy, temozolomide or both. CDR3 nucleotide sequence: TGTGCCAGCAGCTTAGGACACTTTGACGGGTCACCCCTCCACTTT. Protein sequence: CASSLGHFDGSPLHF.